The clone carrying this TCR beta chain came up once. Its cognate antigen is unknown. Other nucleotide sequences in the sample specify the same CDR3. V was clipped by 0 bases and J by 0 bases, with 9 bases between them. The germline gives CDR1 SGDLS, CDR2 YYNGEE. The CDR3 contains 15 residues. The sample originates from a study of cytomegalovirus exposure and HLA in healthy donors. Study-wide points: Evidence from a later analysis indicated that most CMV-associated TCR beta chains looked HLA-restricted. A few V segments could not be told apart, such as TRBV6-2 and TRBV6-3, and were left out. Later on, a genetic analysis was performed. It linked a missense variant in DCLRE1C with V- and J-gene trimming of TCR beta.

In the PCR, 60 Vbeta and 13 Jbeta primers were used. Sequencing was performed with immunoSEQ multiplex PCR; in TCRdb, only in-frame clones are kept and a portion is missing. The table records fewer than 200,000 clones, 70% to 80% of them present only once. Material for sequencing was PBMCs. This receptor was obtained from a woman under 40 in good health and CMV-seropositive. The chain links TRBV9 to TRBJ1-1, with TRBD1 as a possible D gene (5 bases). In nucleotides, the CDR3 is TGTGCCAGCAGCGTAGGCGGGGCGATGAACACTGAAGCTTTCTTT. This translates into CASSVGGAMNTEAFF.